The 17 T cell receptor beta chains below all came from one sample that was sequenced in a study of T cell responses to AZD1222 COVID-19 vaccine. Sequenced by immunoSEQ multiplex PCR; TCRdb stores in-frame clones only, minus some. Of some 200,000 clones detected, approximately 91% appear once; the ten largest clones hold 0.95% to 1%. The sequencing used peripheral blood, collected on day 0 of AZD1222 vaccination. The receptors originated from an adult in good health.

The chain links TRBV10-3 to TRBJ2-1; a possible D gene is TRBD2 (6 bases). The CDR3 loop spans 15 amino acids. Trimming shortened V by 3 bases and J by 2 bases, and 11 bases separated the two germline ends. CDR1 and CDR2 (germline): ENHRY, SYGVKD. DNA of the CDR3: TGTGCCATCAGTGATAAAACGGGGGCCTACAATGAGCAGTTCTTC. Amino acid sequence: CAISDKTGAYNEQFF.

The chain employs TRBV18 and TRBJ2-1; no firm D call. Trimming removed 5 bases from V and 2 bases from J, with 10 bases in between. The CDR3 has 14 amino acids. CDR1 is KGHSH and CDR2 is LQKENI in the germline V gene. CDR3 loop: CASSKQRAYNEQFF. The CDR3 DNA follows: TGTGCCAGCTCAAAACAACGGGCCTACAATGAGCAGTTCTTC.

The chain carries TRBV25-1 and TRBJ1-4, with D possibly TRBD1 on 6 matching bases. Germline V CDR1 and CDR2: MGHDK, SYGVNS. Trimming pared 8 bases from V and 5 bases from J, leaving 18 bases between. This CDR3 is 15 amino acids long. CDR3 nucleotide sequence: TGTGCCAGCGGGAACGGTGGGGGGGCGAATGAAAAACTGTTTTTT. This translates into CASGNGGGANEKLFF.

Concerning this clone: This sample includes further DNA sequences coding for the same CDR3. The rearrangement links TRBV6-1 to TRBJ1-2, with D perhaps TRBD1 (6 bases). V was cut by 1 base and J by 8 bases, with 11 bases left in between. The CDR3 covers 13 residues. Germline CDR1 MNHNS, CDR2 SASEGT. The CDR3 protein is CASSEVGGRGYTF. CDR3 sequence (DNA): TGTGCCAGCAGTGAAGTGGGGGGCAGGGGCTACACCTTC.

The genes are TRBV10-3 and TRBJ2-3; 14 bases match TRBD2. The germline V gene encodes CDR1 ENHRY and CDR2 SYGVKD. This CDR3 has 15 amino acids. V lost 10 bases to trimming and J lost 3 bases; unmatched junction nucleotides: 6. In DNA form, the CDR3 reads TGTGCCAACCGGGGGACTAGCGGGGGTACAGATACGCAGTATTTT. The encoded protein is CANRGTSGGTDTQYF.

The genes are TRBV7-9 and TRBJ1-1, with D possibly TRBD1 on 5 matching bases. CDR3 size: 13 residues. CDR1 and CDR2 (germline): SEHNR, FQNEAQ (reference sequence). Trimming shortened V by 5 bases and J by 7 bases, and 14 bases separated the two germline ends. CDR3 DNA sequence: TGTGCCAGCAGCGGAAGGGGTTCGGGTGAAGCTTTCTTT. It specifies CASSGRGSGEAFF.

V gene TRBV19 combines with J gene TRBJ2-7, with 16 nucleotides matching TRBD2. Germline CDR1 reads LNHDA; CDR2 reads SQIVND (reference sequence). The CDR3 has 19 residues. V lost 6 bases to trimming and J lost 5 bases; unmatched junction nucleotides: 16. CDR3 DNA sequence: TGTGCCAGTAGGTCGACGGGACTAGCGGGAGGGCCGGGACGCCACGAGCAGTACTTC. This sequence encodes CASRSTGLAGGPGRHEQYF.

This chain connects TRBV19 to TRBJ2-1; 14 nucleotides match TRBD2. This CDR3 region has 15 residues. V was clipped by 5 bases and J by 7 bases; unmatched bases: 4. From germline, CDR1 is LNHDA and CDR2 SQIVND (reference sequence). The chain's CDR3 is CASSVGTSGSNEQFF. CDR3 sequence (DNA): TGTGCCAGTAGTGTCGGGACTAGCGGGAGTAATGAGCAGTTCTTC.

V and J are TRBV2 and TRBJ2-2; either TRBD1 or TRBD2 may fit D (5 bases each). Trimming cost V 6 bases and J 7 bases, with 9 bases left between them. The CDR3 length is 12 residues. CDR1 SNHLY and CDR2 FYNNEI come from the germline V gene. The CDR3 region has the DNA TGTGCCAGCAGGGGGACCGGCGGGGAGCTGTTTTTT. It yields the protein CASRGTGGELFF.

The chain employs TRBV5-4 and TRBJ2-5, with 8 nucleotides matching TRBD1. CDR1 and CDR2 from the germline V gene are SGHNT and YYREEE (reference sequence). The V gene end was trimmed by 3 bases and the J gene end by 5 bases; junction bases not matched to a gene: 3. The CDR3 has 13 residues. The CDR3 is CASSSRTGETQYF. The CDR3 nucleotides are TGTGCCAGCAGCTCGAGGACAGGGGAGACCCAGTACTTC. Combining the CDR3 with reference TRBV5-4 and TRBJ2-5 gives the whole variable domain ETGVTQSPTHLIKTRGQQVTLRCSSQSGHNTVSWYQQALGQGPQFIFQYYREEENGRGNFPPRFSGLQFPNYSSELNVNALELDDSALYLCASSSRTGETQYFGPGTRLLVL.

This clone turned up a few times. The gene calls are TRBV7-9 and TRBJ1-1; D remains ambiguous. The length of the CDR3 is 14 residues. CDR1 is SEHNR, CDR2 FQNEAQ, per germline (reference sequence). The V end lost 5 bases, the J end lost 1 base, and 11 bases lay between the germline ends. The CDR3: CASSKTSTNTEAFF. The CDR3 DNA is TGTGCCAGCAGCAAAACTTCCACGAACACTGAAGCTTTCTTT.

The chain links TRBV3-1 (or the pseudogene TRBV3-2) to TRBJ1-6, with 8 bases matching TRBD1. CDR1 LGHDT and CDR2 YNNKEL come from the germline V gene (reference sequence). This CDR3 has 19 residues. V trimming: 7 bases; J trimming: 5 bases; junction bases outside the gene matches: 19. CDR3 sequence (DNA): TGTGCCAGCACTCGTAGTGGAGGGACAGGTACGGAAAATAATTCACCCCTCCACTTT. Amino acid sequence: CASTRSGGTGTENNSPLHF.

The chain uses TRBV7-8 and TRBJ1-2; possible D gene TRBD1, 5 bases. V lost 5 bases and J 7 bases, leaving 17 bases between the germline ends. The CDR3 has 14 amino acids. CDR1 and CDR2 from the germline V gene are SGHVS and FQNEAQ. CDR3 residues: CASSRDHKGTGYTF. The CDR3 DNA is TGTGCCAGCAGCCGAGACCATAAGGGGACTGGCTACACCTTC.

Written as DNA, the CDR3 is TGTGCCAGCAGCGCCCGGACAGGGAACACCGGGGAGCTGTTTTTT. Translation gives CASSARTGNTGELFF. V gene TRBV9 combines with J gene TRBJ2-2; TRBD1 agrees at 7 bases. J gave up 1 base and V 3 bases, and 3 bases lay outside the gene matches. Germline CDR1 and CDR2: SGDLS and YYNGEE. The CDR3 has 15 residues.

CDR3 nucleotide sequence: TGTGCCAGCAGCACTCAGGGGTGGGACACTGAAGCTTTCTTT. Protein: CASSTQGWDTEAFF. The rearrangement links TRBV9 to TRBJ1-1, with D possibly TRBD1 on 6 matching bases. The CDR3 runs 14 residues. Per germline, CDR1 SGDLS and CDR2 YYNGEE. Trimming pared 4 bases from V and 3 bases from J, leaving 13 bases between.

The sample holds a few counts of this clone. A read error may produce the germline difference seen at one junction end. CDR3 coding DNA: TGTGCTAGCAGCTTCCTTACAGCGGGCTCCGGGGAGCTGTTTTTT. This codes for CASSFLTAGSGELFF. The J gene is TRBJ2-2, the V gene TRBV7-7; D perhaps matches TRBD2 (6 bases). CDR1 and CDR2 from the germline V gene are SSHAT and FNYEAQ (reference sequence). The CDR3 extends over 15 amino acids.

The chain uses TRBV5-6 and TRBJ1-2, with D maybe TRBD1 (6 bases). Germline CDR1 and CDR2: SGHDT and YYEEEE. Trimming pared 4 bases from V and 4 bases from J, leaving 20 bases between. The CDR3 sequence is 16 residues long. As DNA, the CDR3 is TGTGCCAGCAGCCTCCCTAGACAGGCTTACTTCTATGGCTACACCTTC. Amino acids: CASSLPRQAYFYGYTF.